This T cell receptor (beta chain) was found in a study of shared clonotypes between healthy human individuals. Findings of the study overall: With several donors compared, about 5.2% of naive CD4 clonotypes were shared.

On this clone itself: Its antigen is not identified.

Per the germline V gene, CDR1 is SEHNR and CDR2 is FQNEAQ (reference sequence). The CDR3 covers 16 residues. V was shortened by 1 base and J by 2 bases, with 9 bases between the two germline ends. Genomic DNA (from each subset) was split evenly across several immunoSEQ plates. Generated by immunoSEQ multiplex PCR, the TCRdb table keeps only in-frame clones and is missing some. The sample shows 2 million to 3 million clones, roughly 93% of them seen only once. The receptor was isolated from a man aged 18 to 30 in good health. Some clones in this sample may be carry-over from other donors' samples. Material: naive CD4+ T cells from PBMCs. Subset defined: CD45RA+ positively selected. The chain has TRBV7-9 and TRBJ2-6; TRBD1 is a possible D gene (6 bases). The CDR3 region is CASSLGEGAGANVLTF. In DNA, the CDR3 is TGTGCCAGCAGCTTAGGAGAGGGGGCTGGGGCCAACGTCCTGACTTTC.